This entry lists 26 T cell receptor beta chains sequenced from one sample in a study of monozygotic twins with inflammatory bowel disease. One entry per CDR3 protein, without DNA, is what TCRdb gives after re-calling the 5' RACE reads. The listing contains some 210,000 distinct CDR3 sequences. The sample comprised blood. The receptors were gathered from a human donor with ulcerative colitis or Crohn's disease, or a healthy co-twin of an affected twin (not recorded which).

The chain employs TRBV3-1 and TRBJ1-6. Germline V gene data show CDR1 as LGHDT and CDR2 as YNNKEL (reference sequence). This CDR3 has 16 amino acids. CDR3 in amino acids: CASSSLGTYDNSPLHF.

The rearrangement joins TRBV5-1 to TRBJ2-1; TCRdb calls TRBD2, which cannot be checked without DNA. The CDR3 extends over 18 amino acids. CDR1 SGHRS and CDR2 YFSETQ come from the germline V gene. The CDR3 is CASSLSPLAGGRTNEQFF.

The rearrangement uses TRBV25-1 and TRBJ2-7; checking the TCRdb D call of TRBD1 is not possible without DNA. The CDR3 loop spans 13 amino acids. CDR1 is MGHDK, CDR2 SYGVNS, per germline. The CDR3 reads CASTRTDSYEQYF.

The chain carries TRBV27 and TRBJ2-1; the D call of TRBD2 rests on TCRdb alone, since no DNA is present to check it. Germline CDR1 and CDR2: MNHEY and SMNVEV (reference sequence). The CDR3 contains 13 residues. The CDR3 sequence: CASSELGYNEQFF.

The chain joins TRBV20-1 to TRBJ2-1. CDR1 and CDR2 (germline): DFQATT, SNEGSKA (reference sequence). This CDR3 is built from 14 residues. The CDR3 here is CSATPGSSYNEQFF.

The chain recombines TRBV7-9 with TRBJ2-3; the TRBD1 assignment by TCRdb is unverifiable without DNA. This CDR3 contains 16 residues. Germline V CDR1 and CDR2: SEHNR, FQNEAQ (reference sequence). The CDR3: CASSFRLDPSTDTQYF. The full variable domain, rest sourced from reference TRBV7-9 and TRBJ2-3, is DTGVSQNPRHKITKRGQNVTFRCDPISEHNRLYWYRQTLGQGPEFLTYFQNEAQLEKSRLLSDRFSAERPKGSFSTLEIQRTEQGDSAMYLCASSFRLDPSTDTQYFGPGTRLTVL.

V gene TRBV7-2 combines with J gene TRBJ1-2. Germline V gene data show CDR1 as SGHTA and CDR2 as FQGNSA. This CDR3 is built from 12 residues. The CDR3 loop reads CASSLNHGVYTF. The entire variable domain, with the rest obtained from reference TRBV7-2 and TRBJ1-2, is as follows: GAGVSQSPSNKVTEKGKDVELRCDPISGHTALYWYRQSLGQGLEFLIYFQGNSAPDKSGLPSDRFSAERTGGSVSTLTIQRTQQEDSAVYLCASSLNHGVYTFGSGTRLTVV.

The CDR3 protein is CASSWGYGGTNTEAFF. This sequence joins TRBV5-1 and TRBJ1-1; there is no DNA to check the TCRdb D call of TRBD1. In germline, CDR1 is SGHRS, CDR2 YFSETQ. This CDR3 has 16 amino acids.

The chain joins TRBV2 to TRBJ2-2. Germline V CDR1 and CDR2: SNHLY, FYNNEI. The CDR3 is made up of 13 amino acids. CDR3 residues: CASRKSNTGELFF. The full variable domain, with the rest looked up from reference TRBV2 and TRBJ2-2, is EPEVTQTPSHQVTQMGQEVILRCVPISNHLYFYWYRQILGQKVEFLVSFYNNEISEKSEIFDDQFSVERPDGSNFTLKIRSTKLEDSAMYFCASRKSNTGELFFGEGSRLTVL.

The genes are TRBV7-2 and TRBJ2-5. This CDR3 region has 12 residues. Germline CDR1 SGHTA, CDR2 FQGNSA. CDR3 protein: CASRRDEETQYF.

The genes are TRBV7-2 and TRBJ2-5. Germline V gives CDR1 SGHTA, CDR2 FQGNSA. CDR3 size: 12 residues. Here the CDR3 reads CASSLAGETQYF.

The rearrangement joins TRBV10-1 to TRBJ2-5; TCRdb calls TRBD1, which cannot be checked without DNA. Germline V gene data show CDR1 as WNHNN and CDR2 as SYGVQD (reference sequence). The CDR3 runs 13 residues. The CDR3: CASSGQGGETQYF.

This chain links TRBV7-2 with TRBJ2-1. This CDR3 comprises 16 residues. Germline CDR1 reads SGHTA; CDR2 reads FQGNSA. The chain's CDR3 is CASSWPMATTYNEQFF.

The CDR3 here is CASRPDFFPNTEAFF. This rearrangement joins TRBV12-3 or TRBV12-4 to TRBJ1-1. This CDR3 region has 15 residues.

The V call is TRBV7-9, the J call TRBJ1-5. Germline V gene sequence: CDR1 SEHNR, CDR2 FQNEAQ (reference sequence). The CDR3 spans 16 residues. This chain's CDR3 is CASSLSNDIRSQPQHF.

The chain couples TRBV3-1 to TRBJ1-4; as DNA is missing, the TRBD1 call by TCRdb cannot be tested. The CDR3 spans 14 residues. Germline values: CDR1 LGHDT, CDR2 YNNKEL (reference sequence). The CDR3 loop is CASSPTGGHGKLFF. Drawing the rest from reference TRBV3-1 and TRBJ1-4, the complete variable domain is DTAVSQTPKYLVTQMGNDKSIKCEQNLGHDTMYWYKQDSKKFLKIMFSYNNKELIINETVPNRFSPKSPDKAHLNLHINSLELGDSAVYFCASSPTGGHGKLFFGSGTQLSVL.

The chain has TRBV20-1 and TRBJ1-1; TCRdb returns TRBD1, unconfirmable since there is no DNA. The length of the CDR3 is 14 residues. Germline V lookup: CDR1 DFQATT, CDR2 SNEGSKA (reference sequence). CDR3 loop: CSASLVQGNTEAFF.

This sequence joins TRBV15 and TRBJ1-3. The CDR3 is 13 residues long. The germline gives CDR1 LNHNV, CDR2 YYDKDF (reference sequence). This CDR3 reads CATSIPSLNTIYF.

V usage is TRBV11-2 and J usage is TRBJ2-1; the TRBD2 assignment by TCRdb is unverifiable without DNA. Germline V CDR1 and CDR2: SGHAT, FQNNGV. This CDR3 has 14 amino acids. CDR3 protein: CASRKLAGGREQFF.

The rearrangement links TRBV12-3 or TRBV12-4 to TRBJ2-1; TCRdb picks TRBD1, but there is no DNA to check that call. The CDR3 length is 15 residues. CDR3 amino acids: CASSPRGTANNEQFF.

CDR3 loop: CASSPEAGGHSEQFF. The chain joins TRBV3-1 to TRBJ2-1; the D call of TRBD2 rests on TCRdb alone, since no DNA is present to check it. CDR3 length equals 15 residues. Germline values: CDR1 LGHDT, CDR2 YNNKEL (reference sequence).

The chain uses TRBV11-1 and TRBJ2-2; the TCRdb call, TRBD1, lacks DNA for checking. The CDR3 extends over 20 amino acids. Germline V gene lookup returns CDR1 SGHAT and CDR2 FQDESV (reference sequence). CDR3 amino acids: CASGGSRTGFLGVDTGELFF.

V usage is TRBV12-3 or TRBV12-4 and J usage is TRBJ2-1; TCRdb picks TRBD1, but there is no DNA to check that call. The CDR3 is 19 residues long. This CDR3 is CASSLGLLASGGPLREQFF.

The chain uses TRBV7-6 and TRBJ2-2; no DNA is available, so the TRBD1 call from TCRdb remains unchecked. The CDR3 totals 17 residues. Germline V gene sequence: CDR1 SGHVS, CDR2 FNYEAQ. CDR3 loop: CASTVRAGQGNTGELFF. Complete variable domain (other parts from reference TRBV7-6 and TRBJ2-2): GAGVSQSPRYKVTKRGQDVALRCDPISGHVSLYWYRQALGQGPEFLTYFNYEAQQDKSGLPNDRFSAERPEGSISTLTIQRTEQRDSAMYRCASTVRAGQGNTGELFFGEGSRLTVL.

V gene TRBV24-1 combines with J gene TRBJ2-1; absent DNA, TCRdb's TRBD1 call cannot be checked. The CDR3 is 16 residues long. Germline V CDR1 and CDR2: KGHDR, SFDVKD. The CDR3 loop reads CATSKGAGERYNEQFF.

CDR3: CASSGGGLGKETQYF. This chain joins TRBV25-1 and TRBJ2-5; the TRBD1 assignment by TCRdb is unverifiable without DNA. Per germline, CDR1 MGHDK and CDR2 SYGVNS. This CDR3 is 15 amino acids long.